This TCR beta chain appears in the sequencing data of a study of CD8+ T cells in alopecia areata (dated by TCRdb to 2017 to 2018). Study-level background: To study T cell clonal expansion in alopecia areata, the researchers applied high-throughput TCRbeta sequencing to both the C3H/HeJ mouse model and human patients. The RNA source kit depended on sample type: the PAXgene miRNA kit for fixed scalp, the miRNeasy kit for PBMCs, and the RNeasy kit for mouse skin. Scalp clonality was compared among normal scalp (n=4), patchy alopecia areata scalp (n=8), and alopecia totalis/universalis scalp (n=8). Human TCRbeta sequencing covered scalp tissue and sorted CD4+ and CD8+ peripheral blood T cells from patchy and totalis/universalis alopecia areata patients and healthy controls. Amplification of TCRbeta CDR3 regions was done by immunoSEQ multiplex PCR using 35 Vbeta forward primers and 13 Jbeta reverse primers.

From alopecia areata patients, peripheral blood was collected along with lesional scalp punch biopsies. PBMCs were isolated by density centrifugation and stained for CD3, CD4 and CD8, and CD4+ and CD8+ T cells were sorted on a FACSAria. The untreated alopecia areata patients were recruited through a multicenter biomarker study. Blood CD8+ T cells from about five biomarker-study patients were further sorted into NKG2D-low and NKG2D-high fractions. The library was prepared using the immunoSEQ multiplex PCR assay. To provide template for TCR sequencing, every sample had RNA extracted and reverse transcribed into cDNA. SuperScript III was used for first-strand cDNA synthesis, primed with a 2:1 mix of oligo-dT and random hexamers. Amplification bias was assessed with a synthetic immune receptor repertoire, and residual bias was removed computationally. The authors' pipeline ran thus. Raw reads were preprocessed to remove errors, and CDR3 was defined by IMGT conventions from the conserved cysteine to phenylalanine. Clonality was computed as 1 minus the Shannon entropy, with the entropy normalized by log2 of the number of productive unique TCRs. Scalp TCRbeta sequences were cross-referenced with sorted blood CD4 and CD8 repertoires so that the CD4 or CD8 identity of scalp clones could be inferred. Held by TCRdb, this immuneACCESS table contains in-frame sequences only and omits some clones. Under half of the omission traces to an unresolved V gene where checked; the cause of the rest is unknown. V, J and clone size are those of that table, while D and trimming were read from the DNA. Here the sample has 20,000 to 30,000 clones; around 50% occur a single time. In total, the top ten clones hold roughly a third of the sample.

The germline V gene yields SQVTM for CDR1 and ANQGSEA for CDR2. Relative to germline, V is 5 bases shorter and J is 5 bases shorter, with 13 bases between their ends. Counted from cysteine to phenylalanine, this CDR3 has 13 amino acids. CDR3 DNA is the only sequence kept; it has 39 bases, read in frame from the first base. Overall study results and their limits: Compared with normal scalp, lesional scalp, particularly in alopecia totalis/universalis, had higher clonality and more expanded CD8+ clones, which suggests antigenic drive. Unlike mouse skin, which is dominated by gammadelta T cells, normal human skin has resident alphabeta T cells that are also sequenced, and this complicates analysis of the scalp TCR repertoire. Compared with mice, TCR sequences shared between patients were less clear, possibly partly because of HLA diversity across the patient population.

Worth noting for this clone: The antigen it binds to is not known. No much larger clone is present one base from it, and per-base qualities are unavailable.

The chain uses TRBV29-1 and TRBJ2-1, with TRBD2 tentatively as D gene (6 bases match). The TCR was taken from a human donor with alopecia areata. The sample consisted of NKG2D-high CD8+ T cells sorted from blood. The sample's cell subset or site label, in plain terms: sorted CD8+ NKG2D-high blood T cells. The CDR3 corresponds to CSVLGREDNEQFF. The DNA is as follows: TGCAGCGTTCTAGGGCGGGAAGACAATGAGCAGTTCTTC.